One sample yielded the 7 T cell receptor beta chains listed below, sequenced in a study of T-cell memory formation after mild COVID-19. TCRdb re-called the 5' RACE reads through MiXCR, storing one row per CDR3 protein. The table includes about 250,000 distinct CDR3 sequences, roughly 14% detected once. Source material: PBMCs or a T cell subset sorted from them (not recorded which). The receptors derive from an adult woman who had mild COVID-19 (a few samples of this study predate the infection). Cell type and time point are not known.

This clonotype was counted a few times. The rearrangement joins TRBV7-2 to TRBJ1-2; D is undetermined. V was clipped by 1 base and J by 2 bases, with 8 bases between them. The CDR3 consists of 14 residues. Germline CDR1 reads SGHTA; CDR2 reads FQGNSA. CDR3 sequence reads: CASSLEQSNYGYTF. The CDR3 coding sequence is TGTGCCAGCAGCTTAGAACAGAGCAACTATGGCTACACCTTC.

This clonotype was observed a handful of times. The chain carries TRBV7-2 and TRBJ2-5, with TRBD1 matching over 7 bases. This CDR3 is 15 amino acids long. Trimming took 5 bases from V and 5 from J; bases not matched to a gene: 11. From germline, CDR1 is SGHTA and CDR2 FQGNSA. The CDR3 is CASSVDRVRWETQYF. DNA for the CDR3: TGTGCCAGCAGCGTAGACAGGGTGAGGTGGGAGACCCAGTACTTC. Full variable domain (remainder filled in from reference TRBV7-2 and TRBJ2-5): GAGVSQSPSNKVTEKGKDVELRCDPISGHTALYWYRQSLGQGLEFLIYFQGNSAPDKSGLPSDRFSAERTGGSVSTLTIQRTQQEDSAVYLCASSVDRVRWETQYFGPGTRLLVL.

The chain recombines TRBV6-1 with TRBJ1-1; D is perhaps TRBD1 (5 bases). V was cut by 0 bases and J by 2 bases, with 19 bases left in between. The CDR3 is 18 residues long. Germline CDR1 and CDR2: MNHNS and SASEGT. CDR3 coding DNA: TGTGCCAGCAGTGAAGCCTGGGGGAGGAAATGGGTAAACACTGAAGCTTTCTTT. Translating gives CASSEAWGRKWVNTEAFF.

The chain combines TRBV12-3 or TRBV12-4 with TRBJ1-1, with D perhaps matching TRBD1 (6 bases). The length of the CDR3 is 14 residues. V lost 6 bases and J 4 bases, leaving 15 bases between the germline ends. As DNA, the CDR3 is TGTGCCAGCAGCCCACAGGGATCGTCCACTGAAGCTTTCTTT. Translated: CASSPQGSSTEAFF.

The chain links TRBV6-6 to TRBJ1-6; TRBD1 aligns across 10 bases. The CDR3 loop spans 15 amino acids. V dropped 6 bases and J dropped 8; count of bases not matched to a gene: 7. Germline V CDR1 and CDR2: MNHNY, SVGAGI (reference sequence). The CDR3 region has the DNA TGTGCCAGCAGGGATCGACAGGGGGCGGATTCACCCCTCCACTTT. Protein: CASRDRQGADSPLHF.

The rearrangement links TRBV18 to TRBJ2-7, with D tentatively TRBD1 or TRBD2 (5 bases each). This CDR3 is built from 15 residues. Germline loops: CDR1 KGHSH, CDR2 LQKENI. V was pared by 2 bases and J by 2 bases, with 13 bases between. This CDR3 reads CASSPIGTAAYEQYF. The DNA of the CDR3 is TGTGCCAGCTCACCAATAGGGACCGCAGCCTACGAGCAGTACTTC.

DNA of the CDR3: TGTGCCAGCAGGATACAGGGCGAAAATGGCTACACCTTC. Its translation is CASRIQGENGYTF. The rearrangement links TRBV3-1 to TRBJ1-2; weak D call: TRBD1 (6 bases). Germline CDR1 reads LGHDT; CDR2 reads YNNKEL (reference sequence). The CDR3 extends over 13 amino acids. V was cut by 6 bases and J by 6 bases, with 14 bases left in between.